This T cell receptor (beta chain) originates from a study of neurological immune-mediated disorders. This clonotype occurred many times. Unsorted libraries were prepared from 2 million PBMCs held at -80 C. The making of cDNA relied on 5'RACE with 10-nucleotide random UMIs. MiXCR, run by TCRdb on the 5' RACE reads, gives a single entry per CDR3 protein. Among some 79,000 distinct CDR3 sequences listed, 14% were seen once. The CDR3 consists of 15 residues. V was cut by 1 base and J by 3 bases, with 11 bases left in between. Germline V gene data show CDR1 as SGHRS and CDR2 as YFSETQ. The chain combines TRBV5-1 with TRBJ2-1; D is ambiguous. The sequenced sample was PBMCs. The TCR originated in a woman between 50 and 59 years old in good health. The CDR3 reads CASSLTATSYNEQFF. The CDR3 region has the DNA TGCGCCAGCAGCTTGACGGCAACCAGCTACAATGAGCAGTTCTTC.